Detailed here is one T cell receptor (beta chain). The data stem from a study of blood T cell repertoires in COVID-19. Study summary: PBMCs, B-cell-depleted T cells, or T cells provided the cDNA or gDNA that made up the material.

In the authors' workflow: Nucleated cell counts were estimated from reference gene primer amplification. Clones were read by immunoSEQ multiplex PCR, and TCRdb kept only the in-frame ones, dropping some. For V, J and clone size, that table is used; D and trimming come from the DNA. Here the sample spans over 120,000 clones, more than 75% being singletons. The ends were cut back, 0 bases at V and 1 base at J, with 13 bases in the middle. Per the germline V gene, CDR1 is SGHRS and CDR2 is YFSETQ. The CDR3 has 16 residues. J is TRBJ1-1 and V is TRBV5-1; tentatively, D is TRBD1 (6 bases). The sequence was collected from a human donor with acute or convalescent COVID-19. The donor label of this sample is uncertain. The sequenced material came from peripheral blood. This chain's CDR3 is CASSLAPTGKNTEAFF. The CDR3 bases are TGCGCCAGCAGCTTGGCGCCCACAGGGAAGAACACTGAAGCTTTCTTT.